The TCR beta chain described here comes from a study of a mutant IDH1 vaccine in newly diagnosed glioma. Turning to the study itself: Earlier care involved radiotherapy, temozolomide, or both, and the majority received both.

In germline, CDR1 is LNHDA, CDR2 SQIVND (reference sequence). V lost 3 bases, J lost 4 bases, and 13 bases lay in between. The CDR3 is 15 residues long. Study outcomes and limitations: Vaccine-induced immune responses occurred in approximately 93% of patients. Among top peripheral T cell clonotypes, changes seemed unrelated to pseudoprogression.

Measured with immunoSEQ multiplex PCR; TCRdb has only the in-frame clones, and not every one. The data show under 80,000 clones, around 86% seen once. In regard to this clone: Antigen unknown.

Documented time point: baseline, week 1 (first vaccination visit). Treatment in this sample: pre-vaccination baseline after standard-of-care therapy. Here the sequenced sample was PBMCs, taken from a glioma patient treated with radiotherapy, temozolomide or both. The receptor's source is a man between 25 and 39 years old with glioma. The chain recombines TRBV19 with TRBJ1-5, with a possible D match to TRBD1 (5 bases). The CDR3 nucleotides read TGTGCCAGTAGTATCGGGGGTTTTCCGAATCAGCCCCAGCATTTT. It codes for CASSIGGFPNQPQHF.